This TCR beta chain was captured by sequencing in a study of control samples from healthy donors and cancer patients. Only in-frame clones appear in the TCRdb table, and some are missing; sequencing was by immunoSEQ multiplex PCR. The table records roughly 120,000 clones, around 89% of them present only once. V was clipped by 5 bases and J by 1 base; unmatched bases: 7. CDR1 and CDR2 from the germline V gene are SGHTA and FQGNSA. CDR3 length equals 17 residues. The chain links TRBV7-2 to TRBJ2-6, with 8 bases that match TRBD1. This sequence was found in a man between 50 and 59 years old in good health. The sequenced sample was blood. Here the CDR3 reads CASSKGQGRSGANVLTF. CDR3 DNA sequence: TGTGCCAGCAGCAAAGGACAGGGTAGATCTGGGGCCAACGTCCTGACTTTC.